The T cell receptor beta chain described here comes from a study of blood T cell repertoires in COVID-19. Germline trimming cut 0 bases from V and 8 bases from J; bases unmatched to any gene: 8. CDR1 is SGHKS, CDR2 YYEKEE, per germline (reference sequence). The CDR3 is 15 amino acids. Clones were read by immunoSEQ multiplex PCR, and TCRdb kept only the in-frame ones, dropping some. The table lists 250,000 to 300,000 clones, approximately 91% of them singletons. The TCR was taken from a woman in her twenties or thirties with COVID-19, enrolled during active disease. This rearrangement joins TRBV5-5 to TRBJ2-1, with 7 bases aligning to TRBD1. The sample consisted of peripheral blood. CDR3: CASSLGQGPTDEQFF. In nucleotides, the CDR3 is TGTGCCAGCAGCTTGGGACAGGGTCCAACGGATGAGCAGTTCTTC.